Sequencing of this T cell receptor (beta chain) was carried out in a study of blood T cell repertoires in COVID-19. Turning to the study itself: The United States, Italy and Spain supplied acute and convalescent COVID-19 samples. PBMCs, B-cell-depleted T cells, or T cells provided the cDNA or gDNA that made up the material.

Original processing notes: Reference gene primer amplification gave estimated nucleated cell counts. This table comes from immunoSEQ multiplex PCR, and its TCRdb copy is limited to in-frame clones, with some not included. V, J and clone size are taken as reported in that table, and D and trimming were inferred from the DNA itself. The sample records roughly 190,000 clones, about 86% being singletons. CDR3 length: 12 residues. V was trimmed by 4 bases and J by 4 bases, leaving 7 bases between them. Germline V gives CDR1 SGHNT, CDR2 YENEEA. Specimen: peripheral blood. The chain couples TRBV11-3 to TRBJ1-2; no clear D gene. This sequence originates from a man between 18 and 29 years old with active or convalescent COVID-19. CDR3: CASSSRGYGYTF. CDR3 sequence (DNA): TGTGCCAGCAGCTCCCGGGGCTATGGCTACACCTTC. The variable domain in full, with the rest retrieved from reference TRBV11-3 and TRBJ1-2, is EAGVVQSPRYKIIEKKQPVAFWCNPISGHNTLYWYLQNLGQGPELLIRYENEEAVDDSQLPKDRFSAERLKGVDSTLKIQPAELGDSAVYLCASSSRGYGYTFGSGTRLTVV.